This entry describes one T cell receptor beta chain. The data are from a study of blood T cell repertoires in COVID-19. Study summary: Specimens from acute and convalescent COVID-19 originated in the United States, Italy and Spain. T cells, B-cell-depleted T cells, or PBMCs provided the cDNA or gDNA that served as material.

Per germline, CDR1 MDHEN and CDR2 SYDVKM. The CDR3 extends over 16 amino acids. V lost 10 bases and J 0 bases, leaving 20 bases between the germline ends. In the authors' workflow: Quantification of nucleated cells was approximated via reference gene primer amplification. Data came from immunoSEQ multiplex PCR; TCRdb stores just in-frame clones and leaves some out. The V and J calls and clone size come from that table; D and trimming were worked out from the DNA. The repertoire includes some 280,000 clones, 89% of them detected once, and around 12% sits in the top ten. The chain has TRBV28 and TRBJ2-3; unclear D gene. This clonotype was sampled from a woman aged 55-70 years with acute or convalescent COVID-19. Specimen: peripheral blood. CDR3 coding DNA: TGTGCCACCTACAAGGAGCGTTTGCGTAGCACAGATACGCAGTATTTT. It is translated as CATYKERLRSTDTQYF. Complete variable domain (other parts from reference TRBV28 and TRBJ2-3): DVKVTQSSRYLVKRTGEKVFLECVQDMDHENMFWYRQDPGLGLRLIYFSYDVKMKEKGDIPEGYSVSREKKERFSLILESASTNQTSMYLCATYKERLRSTDTQYFGPGTRLTVL.